This T cell receptor beta chain was documented in a study of shared clonotypes between healthy human individuals. For the study at large: Researchers assigned three CD4 naive, three CD4 memory, two CD8 naive and one CD8 memory plate to each donor. Study-wide points: Larger estimated richness was generally seen in naive subsets than in memory subsets.

Details on this clone: Its target is unknown.

It was CD45RO-negative cells, positively selected for CCR7, that made up naive CD8 cells, with terminally differentiated effector memory CD45RA+ cells excluded. The CDR3 totals 14 residues. V was trimmed by 4 bases and J by 2 bases, leaving 11 bases between them. CDR1 is SQVTM and CDR2 is ANQGSEA in the germline V gene. Several immunoSEQ plates held equal portions of the genomic DNA taken from each subset. Original processing notes: ImmunoSEQ only sent back junction sequences with no quality scores, so filtering was done differently. Clones were read by immunoSEQ multiplex PCR, and TCRdb kept only the in-frame ones, dropping some. Clone size and the V and J calls come from that table; the DNA yielded D and trimming. The table shows hundreds of thousands of clones, with approximately 97% occurring only once.

The sample consisted of naive CD8+ T cells sorted from blood. This TCR was recovered from a man aged 25-40 years in good health. This chain joins TRBV29-1 and TRBJ2-2; D may be TRBD1 (6 bases). The CDR3: CSVVSDSNTGELFF. The CDR3 nucleotides read TGCAGCGTTGTTTCGGACAGCAACACCGGGGAGCTGTTTTTT.